The 26 T cell receptor beta chains below come from one sample, sequenced in a study of T-cell reconstitution after alpha-beta-depleted transplantation in children. Using unique molecular identifiers, the investigators prepared the TCRbeta library. MiXCR, run by TCRdb on the PCR reads, gives a single entry per CDR3 protein. The data show around 130,000 distinct CDR3 sequences, roughly 9% seen once. Sequencing was performed on PBMCs, mostly from graft donor cells, taken 180 days after TCRalphabeta/CD19-depleted stem cell transplant. The receptors stem from a girl under three years old who had a stem cell transplant for combined immunodeficiency, so the T cells may come from the graft donor.

The J gene is TRBJ1-1, the V gene TRBV20-1; D remains unclear. V was clipped by 1 base and J by 4 bases, with 7 bases between them. The CDR3 is 12 amino acids. Germline CDR1 reads DFQATT; CDR2 reads SNEGSKA (reference sequence). CDR3 sequence (DNA): TGCAGTGCTAGAGGATGGTTCACTGAAGCTTTCTTT. Protein sequence: CSARGWFTEAFF.

This clonotype was recorded at least ten times. The rearrangement uses TRBV28 and TRBJ1-5; D not certain. This CDR3 is built from 14 residues. The ends were cut back, 3 bases at V and 3 bases at J, with 9 bases in the middle. Germline V lookup: CDR1 MDHEN, CDR2 SYDVKM. The CDR3 reads CASSFVVNNQPQHF. The CDR3 nucleotides read TGTGCCAGCAGTTTCGTCGTCAACAATCAGCCCCAGCATTTT.

This chain links TRBV7-2 with TRBJ2-3; TRBD1 is a possible D gene (6 bases). Germline values: CDR1 SGHTA, CDR2 FQGNSA. The V gene lost 4 bases and the J gene lost 2 bases, with 16 bases spanning the gap. CDR3 length: 16 residues. CDR3 nucleotides: TGTGCCAGCAGCTCGAGACAGGTCCGCGACACAGATACGCAGTATTTT. This codes for CASSSRQVRDTDTQYF. The whole variable domain, filled in from reference TRBV7-2 and TRBJ2-3, reads GAGVSQSPSNKVTEKGKDVELRCDPISGHTALYWYRQSLGQGLEFLIYFQGNSAPDKSGLPSDRFSAERTGGSVSTLTIQRTQQEDSAVYLCASSSRQVRDTDTQYFGPGTRLTVL.

This rearrangement joins TRBV5-6 to TRBJ2-1, with a tentative D call TRBD2 (5 bases). Germline values: CDR1 SGHDT, CDR2 YYEEEE. The CDR3 sequence is 13 residues long. Trimming stripped 4 bases from V and 6 bases from J, with 11 bases between. The DNA for the CDR3 is TGTGCCAGCAGCATCCCTAGCAGCAATGAGCAGTTCTTC. It is translated as CASSIPSSNEQFF.

This chain uses TRBV20-1 with TRBJ2-7; tentatively, D is TRBD1 (7 bases). The V end lost 6 bases, the J end lost 0 bases, and 15 bases lay between the germline ends. CDR3 size: 14 residues. Per germline, CDR1 DFQATT and CDR2 SNEGSKA (reference sequence). DNA for the CDR3: TGCAGTGCCAGGGGGGTTGACTTCTCCTACGAGCAGTACTTC. The encoded protein is CSARGVDFSYEQYF.

This clonotype occurred a few times. V and J are TRBV29-1 and TRBJ1-1, with D maybe TRBD1 (5 bases). Germline CDR1 is SQVTM and CDR2 is ANQGSEA. V was trimmed by 6 bases and J by 5 bases, leaving 19 bases between them. The CDR3 is 14 residues long. Here the CDR3 DNA reads TGCAGCGTGCTCTTCTTGGGGCGTAAAACTGAAGCTTTCTTT. It yields the protein CSVLFLGRKTEAFF.

This clonotype has more than one count but fewer than ten. The chain recombines TRBV4-3 with TRBJ2-1; a possible D gene is TRBD2 (6 bases). V lost 1 base to trimming and J lost 6 bases, with 13 bases between them. CDR1 is LGHNA and CDR2 is YSLEER in the germline V gene. The CDR3 spans 15 residues. The CDR3 DNA is TGCGCCAGCAGCCAAGGGGGCGGGATAAGCAATGAGCAGTTCTTC. Its translation is CASSQGGGISNEQFF.

This clonotype has only a few counts. The genes are TRBV20-1 and TRBJ2-5; the match to TRBD2 covers 9 bases. V gave up 3 bases and J gave up 5 bases; unmatched junction bases: 10. Germline values: CDR1 DFQATT, CDR2 SNEGSKA (reference sequence). The CDR3 sequence is 15 residues long. CDR3 protein: CSARWAGGQAETQYF. In DNA, the CDR3 is TGCAGTGCTAGGTGGGCGGGGGGGCAAGCGGAGACCCAGTACTTC.

This clonotype was detected ten times or more. The rearrangement joins TRBV20-1 to TRBJ1-2; possible D gene TRBD1, 6 bases. The V gene's germline CDR1 is DFQATT and CDR2 SNEGSKA (reference sequence). The CDR3 is 13 amino acids. V dropped 5 bases and J dropped 4 bases, with 14 bases sitting between them. The CDR3 here is CSARGGAVYGYTF. CDR3 nucleotide sequence: TGCAGTGCTCGAGGGGGGGCCGTCTATGGCTACACCTTC.

This sequence joins TRBV6-1 and TRBJ1-1, with D unresolved. Germline CDR1 and CDR2: MNHNS and SASEGT. CDR3 length equals 14 residues. V gave up 7 bases and J gave up 2 bases, with 14 bases separating them. CDR3 bases: TGTGCCAGCATCCTCGACTCTTTTAACACTGAAGCTTTCTTT. The encoded protein is CASILDSFNTEAFF.

The CDR3 DNA follows: TGTGCCAGCAGCTTGGGTACAGGGGGTGGCACAGATACGCAGTATTTT. This encodes CASSLGTGGGTDTQYF. The rearrangement links TRBV5-8 to TRBJ2-3; TRBD1 aligns across 8 bases. The CDR3 loop spans 16 amino acids. CDR1 SGHTS and CDR2 YDEGEE come from the germline V gene. The V segment lost 0 bases and the J segment 1 base; nucleotides outside the gene matches: 4.

About this clonotype itself: It may be a read error: a sequence one base away is much more abundant. The chain combines TRBV20-1 with TRBJ1-5, with no clear D. Germline values: CDR1 DFQATT, CDR2 SNEGSKA (reference sequence). Trimming shortened V by 4 bases and J by 0 bases, and 10 bases separated the two germline ends. This CDR3 region has 14 residues. The CDR3 DNA is TGCAGTGCTACGGTAGTAAATAGCAATCAGCCCCAGCATTTT. It specifies CSATVVNSNQPQHF.

V is TRBV4-2 and J is TRBJ2-5; D gene ambiguous. V lost 10 bases and J 1 base, leaving 13 bases between the germline ends. Germline CDR1 reads LGHNA; CDR2 reads YNFKEQ. This CDR3 is 13 amino acids long. The CDR3 spells CAIGPELQETQYF. The CDR3 nucleotides read TGTGCCATCGGGCCAGAGCTCCAAGAGACCCAGTACTTC.

This clonotype was seen repeatedly, ten times or more. V is TRBV28 and J is TRBJ2-4; 7 positions match TRBD1. V dropped 3 bases and J dropped 0; count of bases not matched to a gene: 5. CDR1 and CDR2 from the germline V gene are MDHEN and SYDVKM. This CDR3 is 16 amino acids long. CDR3 region: CASSLGTALAKNIQYF. In DNA, the CDR3 is TGTGCCAGCAGTTTGGGGACAGCCCTAGCCAAAAACATTCAGTACTTC.

The chain combines TRBV5-1 with TRBJ2-5; TRBD1 might be the D (5 bases). The length of the CDR3 is 14 residues. Trimming cost V 1 base and J 5 bases, with 12 bases left between them. Germline assignment: CDR1 SGHRS and CDR2 YFSETQ. The CDR3 reads CASSLYGPGETQYF. The CDR3, as DNA: TGCGCCAGCAGCTTGTACGGGCCAGGGGAGACCCAGTACTTC.

This clonotype occurred many times. The V gene is TRBV12-3 or TRBV12-4, the J gene TRBJ2-1; 11 bases agree with TRBD2. The junction had 3 bases not matched to a gene; V was cut back by 11 bases and J by 0 bases. There are 14 residues in the CDR3. The CDR3 nucleotides are TGTGCCGTTACTAGCGGGAGCTCCTACAATGAGCAGTTCTTC. This gives the protein CAVTSGSSYNEQFF.

The rearrangement links TRBV20-1 to TRBJ1-1; no clear D. Germline V gene sequence: CDR1 DFQATT, CDR2 SNEGSKA (reference sequence). The CDR3 is 13 amino acids. V dropped 3 bases and J dropped 0 bases, with 8 bases sitting between them. This CDR3 is CSASRVMNTEAFF. In DNA form, the CDR3 reads TGCAGTGCTAGTCGGGTTATGAACACTGAAGCTTTCTTT.

The gene calls are TRBV20-1 and TRBJ2-7; 12 bases agree with TRBD2. Germline CDR1 reads DFQATT; CDR2 reads SNEGSKA (reference sequence). With V trimmed by 2 bases and J by 4 bases, 12 bases remained unmatched. The CDR3 loop spans 17 amino acids. The DNA for the CDR3 is TGCAGTGCTAGACCTCCACCGGGGACTAGCGGGCAGTACGAGCAGTACTTC. Amino acids: CSARPPPGTSGQYEQYF.

This clonotype came up a few times. The chain carries TRBV4-3 and TRBJ2-1; D unresolved. Germline V lookup: CDR1 LGHNA, CDR2 YSLEER. This CDR3 spans 15 amino acids. V shed 0 bases and J shed 7 bases, with 13 bases lying between them. CDR3 sequence: CASSQDLTTQNEQFF. The DNA of the CDR3 is TGCGCCAGCAGCCAAGATCTGACGACTCAAAATGAGCAGTTCTTC.

V is TRBV7-2 and J is TRBJ2-5; 9 bases are shared with TRBD2. Germline trimming cut 2 bases from V and 13 bases from J; bases unmatched to any gene: 11. The germline V gene encodes CDR1 SGHTA and CDR2 FQGNSA. This CDR3 has 14 amino acids. This chain's CDR3 is CASSLPVIAGALYF. DNA of the CDR3: TGTGCCAGCAGCTTACCCGTAATAGCGGGGGCCCTGTACTTC.

CDR3 loop: CASRTGGIYNEQFF. CDR3 sequence (DNA): TGTGCCAGCAGGACAGGGGGAATCTACAATGAGCAGTTCTTC. V is TRBV28 and J is TRBJ2-1; 9 bases are shared with TRBD1. CDR1 is MDHEN, CDR2 SYDVKM, per germline. Trimming at V came to 6 bases and at J to 3 bases, leaving 3 bases not matched to a gene. The CDR3 runs to 14 residues.

A few counts support this clonotype. The rearrangement uses TRBV4-3 and TRBJ1-1; D gene unclear. From germline, CDR1 is LGHNA and CDR2 YSLEER. V was shortened by 0 bases and J by 8 bases, with 16 bases between the two germline ends. The CDR3 contains 15 residues. This chain's CDR3 is CASSQDRQGRAEAFF. The CDR3 coding sequence is TGCGCCAGCAGCCAAGATCGACAAGGGCGGGCAGAAGCTTTCTTT.

This clonotype was counted a few times. The V gene is TRBV4-3, the J gene TRBJ2-2, with 8 bases lining up with TRBD2. Trimming at V came to 0 bases and at J to 0 bases, leaving 3 bases not matched to a gene. This CDR3 spans 17 amino acids. The germline gives CDR1 LGHNA, CDR2 YSLEER. CDR3 nucleotides: TGCGCCAGCAGCCAAGAGCCTAGCGGGTCGAACACCGGGGAGCTGTTTTTT. Amino acid sequence: CASSQEPSGSNTGELFF.

This clonotype was observed many times. This chain links TRBV7-2 with TRBJ2-1; D is possibly TRBD1 or TRBD2 (6 bases each). V lost 5 bases and J 0 bases, leaving 14 bases between the germline ends. Per germline, CDR1 SGHTA and CDR2 FQGNSA. The CDR3 is made up of 16 amino acids. CDR3 region: CASSPRRDTSYNEQFF. The CDR3 nucleotides read TGTGCCAGCAGCCCCCGGCGGGACACCTCCTACAATGAGCAGTTCTTC. Complete variable domain (other parts from reference TRBV7-2 and TRBJ2-1): GAGVSQSPSNKVTEKGKDVELRCDPISGHTALYWYRQSLGQGLEFLIYFQGNSAPDKSGLPSDRFSAERTGGSVSTLTIQRTQQEDSAVYLCASSPRRDTSYNEQFFGPGTRLTVL.

This clonotype was found a few times. V usage is TRBV29-1 and J usage is TRBJ2-7; D is possibly TRBD1 (5 bases). V was pared by 4 bases and J by 6 bases, with 10 bases between. The CDR3 consists of 11 residues. Germline V gene data show CDR1 as SQVTM and CDR2 as ANQGSEA. The CDR3 protein is CSVVLTAEQYF. The CDR3 nucleotides read TGCAGCGTTGTCTTGACAGCCGAGCAGTACTTC.

V usage is TRBV7-2 and J usage is TRBJ2-2, with D possibly being TRBD2 (5 bases). The CDR3 consists of 15 residues. The germline V gene encodes CDR1 SGHTA and CDR2 FQGNSA. The V gene lost 3 bases and the J gene lost 3 bases, with 11 bases spanning the gap. CDR3 nucleotides: TGTGCCAGCAGCTTGAGGAGGCCAGACACCGGGGAGCTGTTTTTT. It specifies CASSLRRPDTGELFF.